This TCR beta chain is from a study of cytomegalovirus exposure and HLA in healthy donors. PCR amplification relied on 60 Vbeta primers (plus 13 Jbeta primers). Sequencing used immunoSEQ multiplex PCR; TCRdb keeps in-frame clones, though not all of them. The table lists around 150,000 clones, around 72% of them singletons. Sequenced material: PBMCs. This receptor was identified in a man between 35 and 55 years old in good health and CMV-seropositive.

CDR3: CAWSVSSREQFF. CDR3 coding DNA: TGTGCCTGGAGTGTAAGTAGCCGGGAGCAGTTCTTC. V usage is TRBV30 and J usage is TRBJ2-1; unclear D gene. Trimming took off 0 bases at V and 10 bases at J, with 10 bases between the two ends. CDR1 and CDR2 (germline): GTSNPN, SVGIG (reference sequence). This CDR3 has 12 residues. Together with reference TRBV30 and TRBJ2-1, the CDR3 gives the full variable domain: SQTIHQWPATLVQPVGSPLSLECTVEGTSNPNLYWYRQAAGRGLQLLFYSVGIGQISSEVPQNLSASRPQDRQFILSSKKLLLSDSGFYLCAWSVSSREQFFGPGTRLTVL.